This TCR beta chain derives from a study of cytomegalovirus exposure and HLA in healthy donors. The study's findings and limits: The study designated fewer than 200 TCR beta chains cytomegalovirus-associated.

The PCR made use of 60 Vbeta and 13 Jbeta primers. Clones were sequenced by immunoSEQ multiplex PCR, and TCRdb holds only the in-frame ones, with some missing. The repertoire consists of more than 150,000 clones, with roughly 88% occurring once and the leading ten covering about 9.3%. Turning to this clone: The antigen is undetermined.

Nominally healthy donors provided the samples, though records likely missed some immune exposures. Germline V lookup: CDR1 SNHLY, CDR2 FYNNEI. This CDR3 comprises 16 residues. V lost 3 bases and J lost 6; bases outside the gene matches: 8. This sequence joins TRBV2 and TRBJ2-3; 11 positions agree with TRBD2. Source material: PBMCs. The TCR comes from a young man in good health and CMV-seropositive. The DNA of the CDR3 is TGTGCCAGCAGTGAGCCTAGCGGGGGGTCATTCGATACGCAGTATTTT. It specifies CASSEPSGGSFDTQYF.